This entry lists 15 T cell receptor beta chains sequenced from one sample in a study of STAT5B mutations in CD4+ large granular lymphocyte leukemia. Clones were sequenced by immunoSEQ multiplex PCR, and TCRdb holds only the in-frame ones, with some missing. The repertoire consists of roughly 30,000 clones, with around 82% occurring once and the leading ten covering over 2%. The specimen sequenced was CD4+ T cells from blood buffy coats. These receptors all come from a human donor in good health.

This sequence joins TRBV6-5 and TRBJ1-4; D gene unclear. The V end was cut by 7 bases, the J end by 7 bases, with 13 bases between. Germline loops: CDR1 MNHEY, CDR2 SVGAGI. The CDR3 has 13 residues. Here the CDR3 reads CASKVTDSEKLFF. The CDR3 nucleotides are TGTGCCAGCAAAGTAACAGATAGTGAAAAACTGTTTTTT.

V usage is TRBV4-2 and J usage is TRBJ1-1, with a possible D match to TRBD1 (5 bases). CDR3 length equals 15 residues. V gave up 0 bases and J gave up 2 bases, with 10 bases separating them. Looked up from germline, CDR1 is LGHNA and CDR2 is YNFKEQ. Here the CDR3 reads CASSQEAGVNTEAFF. CDR3 DNA sequence: TGTGCCAGCAGCCAAGAGGCGGGGGTAAACACTGAAGCTTTCTTT.

The rearrangement uses TRBV18 and TRBJ1-2, with D possibly TRBD1 on 5 matching bases. Trimming left V 3 bases short and J 2 bases short, with 7 bases between. Per the germline V gene, CDR1 is KGHSH and CDR2 is LQKENI. The CDR3 runs 13 residues. This CDR3 is CASSPGDNYGYTF. The CDR3 DNA sequence: TGTGCCAGCTCACCGGGGGACAACTATGGCTACACCTTC.

The rearrangement uses TRBV10-3 and TRBJ1-6; D possibly corresponds to TRBD1 (6 bases). Germline CDR1 reads ENHRY; CDR2 reads SYGVKD. The CDR3 is made up of 14 amino acids. The germline V and J ends were trimmed by 5 bases and 6 bases, with 11 bases remaining between them. CDR3 nucleotides: TGTGCCATCAGTTCAGGGGCTATTAATTCACCCCTCCACTTT. The encoded protein is CAISSGAINSPLHF.

V usage is TRBV18 and J usage is TRBJ2-2, with D tentatively TRBD1 (6 bases). This CDR3 is 15 amino acids long. CDR1 and CDR2 from the germline V gene are KGHSH and LQKENI. V was cut by 0 bases and J by 6 bases, with 11 bases left in between. CDR3 bases: TGTGCCAGCTCACCACCAGCAGGGGCGGCCGGGGAGCTGTTTTTT. It codes for CASSPPAGAAGELFF.

V gene TRBV6-1 combines with J gene TRBJ1-6; unclear D gene. Germline-derived CDR1 and CDR2 are MNHNS and SASEGT. Trimming shortened V by 2 bases and J by 5 bases, and 16 bases separated the two germline ends. The CDR3 is made up of 17 amino acids. CDR3 nucleotide sequence: TGTGCCAGCAGTGAAAGTACGCAGGTCCTACATAATTCACCCCTCCACTTT. Translating it yields CASSESTQVLHNSPLHF.

This clone has just a few counts. The chain employs TRBV10-3 and TRBJ1-1, with TRBD1 identical over 9 bases. V gave up 5 bases and J gave up 6 bases; unmatched junction bases: 22. The CDR3 runs 19 residues. Germline V gene data show CDR1 as ENHRY and CDR2 as SYGVKD. CDR3 DNA sequence: TGTGCCATCAGTCAGAAGGGGACAGGGCGTTGGCGGGGGGACCCTGAAGCTTTCTTT. As protein: CAISQKGTGRWRGDPEAFF.

This clone occurred once. This chain links TRBV19 with TRBJ1-4; D is unresolved. The CDR3 length is 13 residues. V gave up 5 bases and J gave up 5 bases, with 9 bases separating them. Germline-derived CDR1 and CDR2 are LNHDA and SQIVND (reference sequence). The CDR3 loop is CASSWGGNEKLFF. The DNA of the CDR3 is TGTGCCAGTAGTTGGGGAGGGAATGAAAAACTGTTTTTT.

This clone was counted a single time. The rearrangement uses TRBV18 and TRBJ2-7; 9 bases agree with TRBD2. From germline, CDR1 is KGHSH and CDR2 LQKENI. The J segment lost 0 bases and the V segment lost 0 bases, leaving 3 bases of the junction unmatched. The CDR3 totals 16 residues. Here the CDR3 reads CASSPPTSGFSYEQYF. The DNA for the CDR3 is TGTGCCAGCTCACCACCGACTAGCGGATTCTCCTACGAGCAGTACTTC.

This chain connects TRBV9 to TRBJ1-2; TRBD1 matches at 8 bases. This CDR3 comprises 16 residues. Germline CDR1 SGDLS, CDR2 YYNGEE. V trimming: 0 bases; J trimming: 0 bases; junction bases outside the gene matches: 4. CDR3 sequence reads: CASSVGGTGANYGYTF. The CDR3 nucleotides are TGTGCCAGCAGCGTAGGAGGGACAGGAGCTAACTATGGCTACACCTTC.

The chain recombines TRBV29-1 with TRBJ1-2; D is unclear. The germline V gene encodes CDR1 SQVTM and CDR2 ANQGSEA. Trimming shortened V by 6 bases and J by 4 bases, and 0 bases separated the two germline ends. The CDR3 is 8 amino acids. The CDR3 loop reads CSVYGYTF. The CDR3 DNA is TGCAGCGTCTATGGCTACACCTTC.

The chain recombines TRBV2 with TRBJ2-1, with D perhaps matching TRBD2 (6 bases). The CDR3 covers 15 residues. The germline CDR1 and CDR2 sequences are SNHLY and FYNNEI. Between the trimmed V and J ends, which lost 2 bases and 5 bases, there was a span of 13 bases. Here the CDR3 reads CASSETRLGDNEQFF. The CDR3 nucleotides are TGTGCCAGCAGTGAAACGCGACTAGGGGACAATGAGCAGTTCTTC.

This clone has a handful of counts. The chain employs TRBV7-2 and TRBJ2-1; 8 bases agree with TRBD2. This CDR3 is 15 amino acids long. CDR1 is SGHTA and CDR2 is FQGNSA in the germline V gene. V gave up 5 bases and J gave up 3 bases; unmatched junction bases: 6. This CDR3 is CASSVREGFYNEQFF. CDR3 nucleotides: TGTGCCAGCAGCGTACGGGAGGGATTCTACAATGAGCAGTTCTTC.

The rearrangement links TRBV6-1 to TRBJ1-1; D possibly corresponds to TRBD1 (5 bases). Germline V gene data show CDR1 as MNHNS and CDR2 as SASEGT. CDR3 size: 13 residues. Trimming pared 8 bases from V and 2 bases from J, leaving 12 bases between. The CDR3 bases are TGTGCCAGCCCGGACATACTTAACACTGAAGCTTTCTTT. Protein sequence: CASPDILNTEAFF.

The count of this clone is one. The chain combines TRBV7-9 with TRBJ1-3, with 8 bases fitting TRBD1. CDR1 is SEHNR and CDR2 is FQNEAQ in the germline V gene (reference sequence). Losses at the gene ends were 6 bases for V and 2 bases for J; bases not matched to a gene: 3. The CDR3 is 14 amino acids. The CDR3 reads CASRQQGAGNTIYF. The CDR3 nucleotides are TGTGCCAGCAGACAACAGGGGGCTGGAAACACCATATATTTT.